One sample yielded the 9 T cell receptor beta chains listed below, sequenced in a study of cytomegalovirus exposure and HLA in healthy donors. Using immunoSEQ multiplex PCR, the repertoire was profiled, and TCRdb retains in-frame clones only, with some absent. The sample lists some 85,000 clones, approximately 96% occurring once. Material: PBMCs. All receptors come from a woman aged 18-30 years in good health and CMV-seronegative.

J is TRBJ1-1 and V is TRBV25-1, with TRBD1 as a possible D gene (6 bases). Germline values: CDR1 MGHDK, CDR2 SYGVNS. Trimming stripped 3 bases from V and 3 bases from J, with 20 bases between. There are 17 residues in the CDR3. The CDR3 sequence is CASSDGRQAGWDTEAFF. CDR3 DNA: TGTGCCAGCAGTGATGGGAGACAGGCTGGATGGGACACTGAAGCTTTCTTT.

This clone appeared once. The CDR3 DNA follows: TGTGCCACCAAAAACACCGGAGGGCGGTATGGCTACACCTTC. It specifies CATKNTGGRYGYTF. The V call is TRBV19, the J call TRBJ1-2; D unresolved. This CDR3 contains 14 residues. V was pared by 10 bases and J by 5 bases, with 20 bases between. Germline loops: CDR1 LNHDA, CDR2 SQIVND (reference sequence).

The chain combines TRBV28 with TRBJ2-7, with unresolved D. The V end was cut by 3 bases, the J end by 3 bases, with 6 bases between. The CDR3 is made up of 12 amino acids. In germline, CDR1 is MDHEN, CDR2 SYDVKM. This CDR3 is CASSLYSYEQYF. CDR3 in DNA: TGTGCCAGCAGTTTGTACAGCTACGAGCAGTACTTC.

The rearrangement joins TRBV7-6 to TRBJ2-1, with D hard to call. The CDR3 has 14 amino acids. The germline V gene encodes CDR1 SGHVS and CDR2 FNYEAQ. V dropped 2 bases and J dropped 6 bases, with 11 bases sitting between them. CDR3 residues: CASSLLGAGNEQFF. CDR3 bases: TGTGCCAGCAGCTTATTAGGAGCCGGCAATGAGCAGTTCTTC.

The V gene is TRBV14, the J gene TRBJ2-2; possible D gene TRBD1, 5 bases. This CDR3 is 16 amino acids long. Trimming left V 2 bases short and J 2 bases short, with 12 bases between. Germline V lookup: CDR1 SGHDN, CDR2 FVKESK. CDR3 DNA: TGTGCCAGCAGCCAACGTCAGGGCTTTAACACCGGGGAGCTGTTTTTT. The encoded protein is CASSQRQGFNTGELFF.

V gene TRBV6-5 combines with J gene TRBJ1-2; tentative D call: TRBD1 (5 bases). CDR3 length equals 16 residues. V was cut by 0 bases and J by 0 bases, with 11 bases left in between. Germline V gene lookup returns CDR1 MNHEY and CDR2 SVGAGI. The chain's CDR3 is CASSYSLQATNYGYTF. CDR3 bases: TGTGCCAGCAGTTACTCGTTACAGGCGACTAACTATGGCTACACCTTC.

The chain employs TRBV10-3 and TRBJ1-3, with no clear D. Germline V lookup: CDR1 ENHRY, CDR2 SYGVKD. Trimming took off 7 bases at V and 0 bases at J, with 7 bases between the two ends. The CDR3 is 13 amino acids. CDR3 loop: CAITGNSGNTIYF. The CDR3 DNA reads TGTGCCATCACGGGTAACTCTGGAAACACCATATATTTT.

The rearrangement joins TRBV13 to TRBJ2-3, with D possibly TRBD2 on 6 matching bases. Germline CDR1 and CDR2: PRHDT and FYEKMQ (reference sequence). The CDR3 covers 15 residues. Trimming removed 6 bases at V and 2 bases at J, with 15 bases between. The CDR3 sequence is CASSQRDSATDTQYF. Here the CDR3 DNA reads TGTGCCAGCAGTCAAAGGGACTCCGCCACAGATACGCAGTATTTT.

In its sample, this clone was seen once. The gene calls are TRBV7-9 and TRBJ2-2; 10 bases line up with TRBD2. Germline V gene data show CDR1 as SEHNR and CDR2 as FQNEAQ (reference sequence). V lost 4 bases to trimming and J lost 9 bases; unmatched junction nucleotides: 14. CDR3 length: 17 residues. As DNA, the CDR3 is TGTGCCAGCAGCTCGGGGCGCGGGACTAGCGTATCCTGGGAGCTGTTTTTT. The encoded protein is CASSSGRGTSVSWELFF.